The entry that follows covers one TCR beta chain sequence. V lost 4 bases to trimming and J lost 3 bases, with 16 bases between them. The germline CDR1 and CDR2 sequences are MNHNS and SASEGT. The CDR3 totals 15 residues. Sequencing was performed with immunoSEQ multiplex PCR; in TCRdb, only in-frame clones are kept and a portion is missing. The repertoire holds about 74,000 clones, with about four fifths as singletons. The sample originates from a study of T cell clones after liver transplantation. The genes are TRBV6-1 and TRBJ2-7; the D is unclear. The sequencing used CD4+ T cells from blood, collected before liver transplant. The clonotype was recovered from a human donor who received a liver transplant. CDR3 nucleotide sequence: TGTGCCAGCAGTGTCCCCCGGACGCCGATCTACGAGCAGTACTTC. Amino acids: CASSVPRTPIYEQYF.